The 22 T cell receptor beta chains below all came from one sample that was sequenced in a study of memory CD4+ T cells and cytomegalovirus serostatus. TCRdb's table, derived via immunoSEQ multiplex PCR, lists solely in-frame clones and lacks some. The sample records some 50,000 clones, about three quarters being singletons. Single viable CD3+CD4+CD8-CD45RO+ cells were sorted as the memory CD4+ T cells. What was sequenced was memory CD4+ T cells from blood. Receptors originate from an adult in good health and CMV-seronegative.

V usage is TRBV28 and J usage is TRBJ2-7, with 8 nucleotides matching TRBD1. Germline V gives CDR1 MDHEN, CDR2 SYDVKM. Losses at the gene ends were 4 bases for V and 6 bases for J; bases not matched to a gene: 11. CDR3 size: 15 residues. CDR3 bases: TGTGCCAGCAGTTATGGGGGGACAGGAGGGACCGAGCAGTACTTC. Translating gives CASSYGGTGGTEQYF.

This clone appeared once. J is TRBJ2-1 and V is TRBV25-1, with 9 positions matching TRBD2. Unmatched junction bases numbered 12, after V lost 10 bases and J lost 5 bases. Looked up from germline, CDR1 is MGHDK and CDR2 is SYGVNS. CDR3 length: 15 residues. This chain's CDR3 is CATTMRGGSNNEQFF. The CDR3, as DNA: TGTGCCACCACAATGCGGGGGGGCTCGAACAATGAGCAGTTCTTC.

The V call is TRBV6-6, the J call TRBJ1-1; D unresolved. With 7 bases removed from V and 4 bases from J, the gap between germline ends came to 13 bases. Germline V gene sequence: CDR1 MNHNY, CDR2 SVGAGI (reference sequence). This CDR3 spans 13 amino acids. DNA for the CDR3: TGTGCCAGCAACACGGTAAAAGGCACTGAAGCTTTCTTT. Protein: CASNTVKGTEAFF.

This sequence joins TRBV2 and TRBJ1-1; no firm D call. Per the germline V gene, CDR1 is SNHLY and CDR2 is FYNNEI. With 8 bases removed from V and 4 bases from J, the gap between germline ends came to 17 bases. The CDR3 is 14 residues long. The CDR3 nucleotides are TGTGCCAGCTCCCCCCAGGAGTGGGGCACTGAAGCTTTCTTT. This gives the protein CASSPQEWGTEAFF.

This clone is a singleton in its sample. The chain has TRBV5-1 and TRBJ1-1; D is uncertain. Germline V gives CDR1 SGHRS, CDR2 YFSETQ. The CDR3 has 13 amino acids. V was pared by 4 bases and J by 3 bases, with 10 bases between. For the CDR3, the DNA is TGCGCCAGCAGCGTTGACGAGGACACTGAAGCTTTCTTT. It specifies CASSVDEDTEAFF. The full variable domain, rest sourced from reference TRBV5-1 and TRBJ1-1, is KAGVTQTPRYLIKTRGQQVTLSCSPISGHRSVSWYQQTPGQGLQFLFEYFSETQRNKGNFPGRFSGRQFSNSRSEMNVSTLELGDSALYLCASSVDEDTEAFFGQGTRLTVV.

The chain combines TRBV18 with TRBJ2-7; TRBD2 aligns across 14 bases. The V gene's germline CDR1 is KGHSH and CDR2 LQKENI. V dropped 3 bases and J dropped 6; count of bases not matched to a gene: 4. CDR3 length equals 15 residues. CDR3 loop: CASSPVGTSGGEQYF. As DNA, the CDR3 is TGTGCCAGCTCACCGGTCGGGACTAGCGGGGGCGAGCAGTACTTC.

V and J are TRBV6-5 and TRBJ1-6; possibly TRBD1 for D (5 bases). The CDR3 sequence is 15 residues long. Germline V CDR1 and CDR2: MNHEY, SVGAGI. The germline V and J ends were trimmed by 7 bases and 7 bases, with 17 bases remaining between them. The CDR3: CASTNGQLENSPLHF. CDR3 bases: TGTGCCAGCACCAACGGACAACTCGAGAATTCACCCCTCCACTTT.

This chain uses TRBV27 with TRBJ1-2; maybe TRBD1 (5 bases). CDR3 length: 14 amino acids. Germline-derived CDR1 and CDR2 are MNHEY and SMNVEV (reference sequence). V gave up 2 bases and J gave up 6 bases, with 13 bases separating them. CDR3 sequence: CASSLQGRGDGYTF. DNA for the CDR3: TGTGCCAGCAGTTTACAGGGTCGGGGGGATGGCTACACCTTC.

The CDR3 sequence: CASSLSGGLLYSPLHF. CDR3 sequence (DNA): TGTGCCAGCAGTTTATCGGGGGGCCTTCTCTATTCACCCCTCCACTTT. The chain is built from TRBV27 and TRBJ1-6; tentative D call: TRBD1 (6 bases). The CDR3 spans 16 residues. Germline lookup yields CDR1 MNHEY and CDR2 SMNVEV (reference sequence). The germline V and J ends were trimmed by 0 bases and 8 bases, with 14 bases remaining between them.

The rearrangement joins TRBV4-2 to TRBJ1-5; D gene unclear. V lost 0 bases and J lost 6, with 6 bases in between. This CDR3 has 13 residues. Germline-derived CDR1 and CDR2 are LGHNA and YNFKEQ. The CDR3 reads CASSQERRQPQHF. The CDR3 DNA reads TGTGCCAGCAGCCAAGAGAGGCGTCAGCCCCAGCATTTT.

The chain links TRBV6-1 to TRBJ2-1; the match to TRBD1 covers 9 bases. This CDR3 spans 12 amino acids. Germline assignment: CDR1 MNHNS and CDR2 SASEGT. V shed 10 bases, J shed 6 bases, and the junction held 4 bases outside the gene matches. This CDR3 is CATRDRVNEQFF. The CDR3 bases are TGTGCCACCCGGGACAGGGTCAATGAGCAGTTCTTC.

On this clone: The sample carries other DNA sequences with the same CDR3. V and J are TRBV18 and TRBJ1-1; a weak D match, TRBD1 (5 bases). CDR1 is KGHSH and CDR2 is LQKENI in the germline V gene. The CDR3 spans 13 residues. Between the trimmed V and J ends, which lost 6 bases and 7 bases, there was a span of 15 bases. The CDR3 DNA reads TGTGCCAGCTCTCGGACCGGGGGAAATGAAGCTTTCTTT. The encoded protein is CASSRTGGNEAFF.

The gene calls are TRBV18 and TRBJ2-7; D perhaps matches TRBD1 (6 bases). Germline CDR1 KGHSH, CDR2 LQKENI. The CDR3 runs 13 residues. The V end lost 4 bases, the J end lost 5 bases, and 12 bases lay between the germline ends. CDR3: CASSRNREDEQYF. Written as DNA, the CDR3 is TGTGCCAGCTCACGTAACAGGGAAGACGAGCAGTACTTC.

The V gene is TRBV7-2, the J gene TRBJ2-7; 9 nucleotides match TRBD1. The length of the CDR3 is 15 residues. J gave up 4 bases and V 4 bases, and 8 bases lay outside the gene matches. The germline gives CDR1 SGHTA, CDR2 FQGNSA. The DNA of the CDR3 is TGTGCCAGCAGCTCAACCGGGACAGGGAAATACGAGCAGTACTTC. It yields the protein CASSSTGTGKYEQYF.

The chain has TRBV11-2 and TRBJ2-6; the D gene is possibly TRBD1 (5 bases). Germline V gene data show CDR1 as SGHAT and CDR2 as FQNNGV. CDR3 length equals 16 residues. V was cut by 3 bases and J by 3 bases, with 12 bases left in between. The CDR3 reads CASSFLGQGGANVLTF. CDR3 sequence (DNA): TGTGCCAGCAGCTTCTTAGGGCAGGGTGGGGCCAACGTCCTGACTTTC.

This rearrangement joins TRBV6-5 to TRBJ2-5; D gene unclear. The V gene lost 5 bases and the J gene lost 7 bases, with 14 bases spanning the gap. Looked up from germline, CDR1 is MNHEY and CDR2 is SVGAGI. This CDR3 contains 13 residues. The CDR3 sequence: CASSRPGEVTQYF. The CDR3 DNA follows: TGTGCCAGCAGTAGACCCGGCGAAGTGACCCAGTACTTC.

The DNA for the CDR3 is TGCGCCAGCAGGCGAACCTCTCTAGCGGGGGGCGATAAGGAGACCCAGTACTTC. Its protein is CASRRTSLAGGDKETQYF. The chain has TRBV10-1 and TRBJ2-5; 11 nucleotides line up with TRBD2. Trimming at V came to 6 bases and at J to 5 bases, leaving 17 bases not matched to a gene. The germline V gene encodes CDR1 WNHNN and CDR2 SYGVQD (reference sequence). CDR3 length: 18 amino acids.

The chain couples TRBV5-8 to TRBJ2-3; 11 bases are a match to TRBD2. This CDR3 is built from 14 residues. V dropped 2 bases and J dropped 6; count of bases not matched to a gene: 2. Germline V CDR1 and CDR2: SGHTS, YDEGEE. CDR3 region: CASSLLAGVDTQYF. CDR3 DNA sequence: TGTGCCAGCAGCTTACTAGCGGGGGTGGATACGCAGTATTTT.

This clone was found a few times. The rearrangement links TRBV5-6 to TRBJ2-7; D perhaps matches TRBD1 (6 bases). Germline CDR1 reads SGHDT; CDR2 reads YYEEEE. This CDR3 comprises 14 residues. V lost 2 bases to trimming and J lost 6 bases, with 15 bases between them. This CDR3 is CASSFSAGVVEQYF. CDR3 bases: TGTGCCAGCAGCTTTAGCGCAGGGGTTGTCGAGCAGTACTTC.

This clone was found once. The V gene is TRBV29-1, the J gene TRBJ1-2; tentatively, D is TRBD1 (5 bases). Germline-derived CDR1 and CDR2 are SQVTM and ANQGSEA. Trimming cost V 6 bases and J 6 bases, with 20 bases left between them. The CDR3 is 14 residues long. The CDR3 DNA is TGCAGCGTACGACTGGGAGGGGCGCAGAATGGCTACACCTTC. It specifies CSVRLGGAQNGYTF.

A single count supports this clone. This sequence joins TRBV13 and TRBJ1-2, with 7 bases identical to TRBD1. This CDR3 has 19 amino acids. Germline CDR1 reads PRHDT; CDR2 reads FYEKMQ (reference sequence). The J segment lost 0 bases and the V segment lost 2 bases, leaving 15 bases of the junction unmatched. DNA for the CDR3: TGTGCCAGCAGCTTAAATATCGGGGGGGGACAGCCAACTAACTATGGCTACACCTTC. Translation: CASSLNIGGGQPTNYGYTF. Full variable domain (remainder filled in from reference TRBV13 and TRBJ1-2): AAGVIQSPRHLIKEKRETATLKCYPIPRHDTVYWYQQGPGQDPQFLISFYEKMQSDKGSIPDRFSAQQFSDYHSELNMSSLELGDSALYFCASSLNIGGGQPTNYGYTFGSGTRLTVV.

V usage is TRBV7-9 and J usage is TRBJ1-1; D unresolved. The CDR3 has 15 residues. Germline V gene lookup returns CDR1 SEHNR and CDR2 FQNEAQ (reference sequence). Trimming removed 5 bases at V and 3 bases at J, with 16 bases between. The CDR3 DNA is TGTGCCAGCAGCCCGTCGTCCTCTTGGGACACTGAAGCTTTCTTT. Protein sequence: CASSPSSSWDTEAFF.